The sequence of this T cell receptor (beta chain) was determined in a study of blood T cell repertoires in COVID-19 (dated by TCRdb to 2018 to 2021). Study-level background: Samples covering the acute and convalescent phases of COVID-19 were provided by collaborators in the United States, Italy and Spain. Where HLA class I and class II types were available, the types were taken from metadata supplied by the sample provider, not from assay-based typing. Subjects who had been exposed to COVID-19, were actively infected with it, or had recovered from it provided the deeply sampled blood TCRbeta repertoires that made up the dataset. The samples were drawn from the first 160 participants of the ongoing ImmuneRACE study and from 950 to 1,500 subjects provided by 6 global collaborators. Sample metadata almost always included a de-identified subject ID, COVID-19 status, age in years and sex. The prospective study material was composed of cDNA or gDNA derived from T cells, B-cell-depleted T cells, or PBMCs. The repertoires were made available in a free public database intended to serve as a resource for research on the immune response to SARS-CoV-2.

TCRbeta CDR3 regions were amplified from genomic DNA by means of the immunoSEQ Assay, a bias-controlled multiplex PCR. The authors' analysis ran thus. The number of nucleated cells in each sample was estimated from the amplification of reference gene primers within the assay. Sequence reads were collapsed and filtered to measure the absolute abundance of every unique TCRbeta CDR3 rearrangement. For each sample, productive Simpson clonality was calculated as the square root of Simpson's diversity index over productive rearrangements. In its TCRdb copy, this immuneACCESS table keeps in-frame sequences only and misses some clones. Where compared with another copy, unresolved V genes explain less than half of these, and the others have no known cause. That table supplies the V and J calls and clone size; D and trimming were determined from the DNA. Recorded for this sample are 70,000 or so clones; roughly 80% of them occurred a single time. The ten largest clonotypes hold roughly 13% of the sample.

According to the germline V gene, CDR1 reads LGHNA and CDR2 reads YSLEER. Relative to germline, V is missing 5 bases and J is missing 3 bases, with 6 bases of the junction outside any gene match. The CDR3 numbers 16 residues from cysteine through phenylalanine. Only the CDR3 part of the read is kept: 48 bases, read in frame from the first base. In Seattle, one collaborating source enrolled patients while the infection was active and tracked those patients longitudinally over the course of disease. Collaborating institutions collected whole blood in K2EDTA tubes following their own protocols. Collaborator samples were shipped for TCRbeta analysis as frozen whole blood, isolated PBMCs, or DNA extracted from either sample type. A few counts support this clone. What this receptor recognizes is not known. No base qualities exist here, and no much larger clone lies one base off it. Paper-wide results and their limitations: The quantity of clinical and demographic metadata differed by source and by participant and was supplied without curation.

The sequence came from a man aged 50 to 60 with COVID-19, enrolled during active disease. Specimen: peripheral blood. This chain joins TRBV4-3 to TRBJ2-1; 11 of the junction bases match TRBD2. The CDR3 has the sequence CASSKQLAGVYNEQFF. The DNA sequence follows: TGCGCCAGCAGCAAACAACTAGCGGGAGTCTACAATGAGCAGTTCTTC.